This entry is about one TCR beta chain. One end of the junction fails to match germline, which may point to a read error. This specimen belongs to a study of technical replicates of blood from a handful of donors. The CDR3 loop spans 16 amino acids. Germline V gene lookup returns CDR1 MNHNS and CDR2 SASEGT. Only in-frame clones appear in the TCRdb table, and some are missing; sequencing was by immunoSEQ multiplex PCR. The repertoire holds 65,000 to 80,000 clones, with 95% to 97% as singletons. The V call is TRBV6-1, the J call TRBJ2-7, with D perhaps TRBD1 (5 bases). The TCR originated in a human donor in good health. Sequencing was carried out using T cells isolated from PBMCs. For the CDR3, the DNA is TGTGCCAGCAGCGAAGGTCCTGCGACAGCCATCTACGAGCAGTACTTC. This codes for CASSEGPATAIYEQYF.